This T cell receptor (beta chain) originates from a study of T cell responses to AZD1222 COVID-19 vaccine. With respect to this clone: Its antigen is as yet unknown.

The germline gives CDR1 SNHLY, CDR2 FYNNEI. There are 14 residues in the CDR3. Between the trimmed V and J ends, which lost 6 bases and 2 bases, there was a span of 14 bases. TCRdb's copy holds only in-frame clones and misses some; the assay was immunoSEQ multiplex PCR. The sample includes approximately 110,000 clones, approximately 84% of them seen just once. Study outcomes and limitations: Donors were mostly white British, more females; clonal diversity possibly underestimated.

This sample comprised peripheral blood, obtained on day 0 of AZD1222 vaccination. This receptor was taken from an adult in good health. J is TRBJ2-7 and V is TRBV2; TRBD2 is a possible D gene (5 bases). CDR3 DNA: TGTGCCAGCAGACTTAGCGTGAACCCCTACGAGCAGTACTTC. Translating gives CASRLSVNPYEQYF.